Listed below are T cell receptor beta chains from one sample, sequenced in a study of cytomegalovirus exposure and HLA in healthy donors. Some clones are missing from TCRdb's copy, which holds only in-frame ones; the method was immunoSEQ multiplex PCR. The repertoire holds about 160,000 clones, with 95% to 96% as singletons. Source material: PBMCs. The receptors derive from a woman aged 18-29 years in good health and CMV-seronegative. CDR3s include the opening cysteine and the closing phenylalanine or tryptophan. A D gene is named only where the DNA matches it firmly. Clone size is shown for a subset of rows, as once, few, many or a class of expanded clone.

V: TRBV2
size: NA
J: TRBJ1-2
D: NA
DNA: TGTGCCAGCATCTCAAGTCCGGGGGCTAACTATGGCTACACCTTC
CDR3: CASISSPGANYGYTF

V: TRBV2
size: once
J: TRBJ2-2
D: NA
DNA: TGTGCCAGCCGACTCGAAGACACCGGGGAGCTGTTTTTT
CDR3: CASRLEDTGELFF

V: TRBV5-1
size: NA
J: TRBJ2-7
D: NA
DNA: TGCGCCAGCAGCTTGGAAGCAGGGGTCATGGGCTCCTACGAGCAGTACTTC
CDR3: CASSLEAGVMGSYEQYF

V: TRBV4-2
size: NA
J: TRBJ1-1
D: TRBD1
DNA: TGTGCCAGCAGCCAAGTACGGCAGGGGGCCCAATTTGAAGCTTTCTTT
CDR3: CASSQVRQGAQFEAFF

V: TRBV4-2
size: NA
J: TRBJ2-2
D: TRBD2
DNA: TGTGCCAGCAGCCAAGGAAGCGGGGGGCAGGGCACCGGGGAGCTGTTTTTT
CDR3: CASSQGSGGQGTGELFF

V: TRBV4-1
size: NA
J: TRBJ1-5
D: NA
DNA: TGCGCCAGCAGCCATAATAGCAATCAGCCCCAGCATTTT
CDR3: CASSHNSNQPQHF

V: TRBV5-1
size: NA
J: TRBJ2-2
D: NA
DNA: TGCGCCAGCAGCCTGAAAGGGGGAACCGGGGAGCTGTTTTTT
CDR3: CASSLKGGTGELFF

V: TRBV2
size: NA
J: TRBJ2-3
D: NA
DNA: TGTGCCAGCAGTGAACGACAGGTGGTCGGGTCCGGTACGCAGTATTTT
CDR3: CASSERQVVGSGTQYF

V: TRBV6-5
size: NA
J: TRBJ1-2
D: TRBD1
DNA: TGTGCCAGCAGTTACTCTACGGGACAGAACTATGGCTACACCTTC
CDR3: CASSYSTGQNYGYTF

V: TRBV4-2
size: NA
J: TRBJ2-1
D: NA
DNA: TGTGCCAGCAGCCCCGACAACAACGAGAAATTCAATGAGCAGTTCTTC
CDR3: CASSPDNNEKFNEQFF

V: TRBV5-1
size: NA
J: TRBJ2-5
D: TRBD1
DNA: TGCGCCAGCAGCTACACAGGGGGTGGCGAGACCCAGTACTTC
CDR3: CASSYTGGGETQYF

V: TRBV5-1
size: NA
J: TRBJ1-4
D: NA
DNA: TGCGCCAGCAGCTTGTTAGGGGCTGAAAAACTGTTTTTT
CDR3: CASSLLGAEKLFF

V: TRBV11-2
size: NA
J: TRBJ2-7
D: TRBD2
DNA: TGTGCCAGCACCATGACTAGCGGGGGCGTAAGCTCCTACGAGCAGTACTTC
CDR3: CASTMTSGGVSSYEQYF

V: TRBV29-1
size: NA
J: TRBJ2-7
D: NA
DNA: TGCAGCGTTGACAGGGGTGGCGACGAGCAGTACTTC
CDR3: CSVDRGGDEQYF

V: TRBV29-1
size: once
J: TRBJ1-3
D: NA
DNA: TGCAGCGTTGGGGCCTCCTCTGGAAACACCATATATTTT
CDR3: CSVGASSGNTIYF

V: TRBV19
size: NA
J: TRBJ2-1
D: NA
DNA: TGTGCCAGTAAGAGCAGGCGAGACCGGTCTGAGCAGTTCTTC
CDR3: CASKSRRDRSEQFF

V: TRBV4-2
size: NA
J: TRBJ2-7
D: TRBD1
DNA: TGTGCCAGCAGCCAAGATTTGGTTGTGGGACAGGGAACCTACGAGCAGTACTTC
CDR3: CASSQDLVVGQGTYEQYF

V: TRBV19
size: NA
J: TRBJ2-7
D: TRBD1
DNA: TGTGCCAGTAGTTCGAGAGGGACAGGGATCTACGAGCAGTACTTC
CDR3: CASSSRGTGIYEQYF

V: TRBV5-4
size: NA
J: TRBJ1-2
D: NA
DNA: TGTGCCAGCAGCTTGGAGGCAGGGGCTTTAGGTGGCTACACCTTC
CDR3: CASSLEAGALGGYTF

V: TRBV20-1
size: NA
J: TRBJ1-1
D: NA
DNA: TGCAGTGCTCAAGGCGGGATTCGAGCTTTCTTT
CDR3: CSAQGGIRAFF

V: TRBV29-1
size: NA
J: TRBJ2-5
D: NA
DNA: TGCAGCGTTGAGGGAGGCAGGGGGTACCAAGAGACCCAGTACTTC
CDR3: CSVEGGRGYQETQYF

V: TRBV19
size: once
J: TRBJ2-3
D: TRBD1
DNA: TGTGCCAGTAGGACAGAGTACAGGGGGCGGGGGAGTCATACGCAGTATTTT
CDR3: CASRTEYRGRGSHTQYF

V: TRBV9
size: NA
J: TRBJ2-2
D: NA
DNA: TGTGCCAGCAGCGCCCAGCAGGATAGCGAGGACACCGGGGAGCTGTTTTTT
CDR3: CASSAQQDSEDTGELFF

V: TRBV27
size: NA
J: TRBJ2-3
D: NA
DNA: TGTGCCAGCAGTTTATCGAGGGCTAGCACAGATACGCAGTATTTT
CDR3: CASSLSRASTDTQYF

V: TRBV7-3
size: NA
J: TRBJ2-7
D: NA
DNA: TGTGCCAGCAGCTTACAGGGCCTCCAGCCCTACGAGCAGTACTTC
CDR3: CASSLQGLQPYEQYF

V: TRBV18
size: NA
J: TRBJ2-2
D: TRBD1
DNA: TGTGCCAGCTCACCGTCCCGGGACAGGGGGCAAACCGGGGAGCTGTTTTTT
CDR3: CASSPSRDRGQTGELFF

V: TRBV4-1
size: NA
J: TRBJ1-1
D: TRBD1
DNA: TGCGCCAGCAGCCAAGAGTCCTCACAGGGGGGCCTCACTGAAGCTTTCTTT
CDR3: CASSQESSQGGLTEAFF

V: TRBV5-1
size: NA
J: TRBJ1-2
D: TRBD1
DNA: TGCGCCAGCAGCTCGGGACAGACAGATGGCTACACCTTC
CDR3: CASSSGQTDGYTF

V: TRBV6-6
size: NA
J: TRBJ1-1
D: NA
DNA: TGTGCCAGCAGTTACCTTACAGCGGAGCAAGTCACTGAAGCTTTCTTT
CDR3: CASSYLTAEQVTEAFF

V: TRBV4-1
size: NA
J: TRBJ2-5
D: TRBD2
DNA: TGCGCCAGCAGCCAGGCACCGGGAGGGCTCCAAGAGACCCAGTACTTC
CDR3: CASSQAPGGLQETQYF

V: TRBV7-2
size: NA
J: TRBJ2-5
D: TRBD2
DNA: TGTGCCAGCACGAGTAGCGGGGGGGCCCAAGAGACCCAGTACTTC
CDR3: CASTSSGGAQETQYF

V: TRBV6-6
size: NA
J: TRBJ2-7
D: NA
DNA: TGTGCCAGCAGTTACTCGAGTCCCTATGACGAGCAGTACTTC
CDR3: CASSYSSPYDEQYF

V: TRBV5-3
size: NA
J: TRBJ2-2
D: TRBD1
DNA: TGTGCCAGAAGCCCTTCCCGGGACAGGGTTATCGGGGAGCTGTTTTTT
CDR3: CARSPSRDRVIGELFF

V: TRBV6-1
size: NA
J: TRBJ2-7
D: NA
DNA: TGTGCCAGCAGTGCTTTTTCGGGGTACGAGCAGTACTTC
CDR3: CASSAFSGYEQYF

V: TRBV7-2
size: NA
J: TRBJ2-3
D: NA
DNA: TGTGCCAGCAGCCCACTTGGTCCCGGCACAGATACGCAGTATTTT
CDR3: CASSPLGPGTDTQYF

V: TRBV30
size: NA
J: TRBJ2-1
D: TRBD2
DNA: TGTGCCTGGAGGCGGACTAGCGGCTACAATGAGCAGTTCTTC
CDR3: CAWRRTSGYNEQFF

V: TRBV15
size: NA
J: TRBJ2-7
D: TRBD1
DNA: TGTGCCACCAGCAGGCGCAGGGGGCTTTTCCACGAGCAGTACTTC
CDR3: CATSRRRGLFHEQYF

V: TRBV6-5
size: NA
J: TRBJ2-5
D: TRBD2
DNA: TGTGCCAGCAGGCGAGACGGGGGGATTGGAGAGACCCAGTACTTC
CDR3: CASRRDGGIGETQYF

V: TRBV12-1
size: NA
J: TRBJ2-2
D: NA
DNA: TGTGCCAGCAGCTTCATGGGACTAGCCTCGTTCACCGGGGAGCTGTTTTTT
CDR3: CASSFMGLASFTGELFF

V: TRBV30
size: NA
J: TRBJ1-2
D: NA
DNA: TGTGCCTGGAGTGTAGGAGAATATGGCTACACCTTC
CDR3: CAWSVGEYGYTF